This T cell receptor beta chain appears in the sequencing data of a study of blood T cell repertoires in COVID-19. TCRdb's table, derived via immunoSEQ multiplex PCR, lists solely in-frame clones and lacks some. The sample includes approximately 200,000 clones, 70% to 90% seen only once; the top ten take around 3%. The CDR3 totals 13 residues. The V end lost 4 bases, the J end lost 2 bases, and 9 bases lay between the germline ends. CDR1 and CDR2 from the germline V gene are MNHEY and SVGAGI. This sequence joins TRBV6-5 and TRBJ2-7; D is ambiguous. What was sequenced was peripheral blood. This TCR was recovered from a man between 50 and 59 years old who had recovered from COVID-19. In DNA, the CDR3 is TGTGCCAGCAGTTCCGGTAGTACCTACGAGCAGTACTTC. Translating it yields CASSSGSTYEQYF.